The 16 T cell receptor beta chains reported below all come from one sample, sequenced in a study of cytomegalovirus exposure and HLA in healthy donors. Primers included in the PCR were 60 Vbeta and 13 Jbeta primers. Profiling relied on immunoSEQ multiplex PCR, and the TCRdb table lists in-frame clones only, not all of them. The profile shows around 120,000 clones, approximately 72% of them singletons. Material: PBMCs. The receptor set was obtained from a man in his 60s in good health and CMV-seropositive.

The rearrangement links TRBV7-8 to TRBJ1-1; TRBD1 might be the D (5 bases). Trimming took off 5 bases at V and 6 bases at J, with 10 bases between the two ends. CDR1 and CDR2 (germline): SGHVS, FQNEAQ. CDR3 length equals 12 residues. The CDR3 DNA follows: TGTGCCAGCAGCCCAGGGAAGGCTGAAGCTTTCTTT. It yields the protein CASSPGKAEAFF.

This chain links TRBV7-9 with TRBJ1-2; perhaps TRBD1 as D (5 bases). The V end was cut by 0 bases, the J end by 4 bases, with 9 bases between. Germline V gene lookup returns CDR1 SEHNR and CDR2 FQNEAQ (reference sequence). The CDR3 is 14 amino acids. CDR3 in DNA: TGTGCCAGCAGCTTAGCGACAGCCTTCTATGGCTACACCTTC. Translated, it gives CASSLATAFYGYTF. The variable domain in full, with the rest retrieved from reference TRBV7-9 and TRBJ1-2, is DTGVSQNPRHKITKRGQNVTFRCDPISEHNRLYWYRQTLGQGPEFLTYFQNEAQLEKSRLLSDRFSAERPKGSFSTLEIQRTEQGDSAMYLCASSLATAFYGYTFGSGTRLTVV.

The chain is built from TRBV4-1 and TRBJ2-5; 12 nucleotides line up with TRBD2. In germline, CDR1 is MGHRA, CDR2 YSYEKL. This CDR3 comprises 18 residues. The junction had 14 bases not matched to a gene; V was cut back by 4 bases and J by 5 bases. DNA of the CDR3: TGCGCCAGCAGCCCCCACCCCCTAGCGGGGGGGACGTTGGAGACCCAGTACTTC. Protein sequence: CASSPHPLAGGTLETQYF.

The V call is TRBV9, the J call TRBJ2-6; D is possibly TRBD1 (6 bases). V was cut by 2 bases and J by 2 bases, with 8 bases left in between. The CDR3 runs to 15 residues. Germline CDR1 and CDR2: SGDLS and YYNGEE. The CDR3 is CASSVTGTGANVLTF. CDR3 in DNA: TGTGCCAGCAGCGTTACAGGGACTGGGGCCAACGTCCTGACTTTC.

This sequence joins TRBV19 and TRBJ1-5; no clear D gene. V lost 6 bases and J lost 3, with 12 bases in between. This CDR3 is 14 amino acids long. Germline-derived CDR1 and CDR2 are LNHDA and SQIVND (reference sequence). CDR3 residues: CASSLEGDNQPQHF. The CDR3 DNA reads as TGTGCCAGTAGCCTGGAGGGTGACAATCAGCCCCAGCATTTT.

The gene calls are TRBV19 and TRBJ1-1; D unclear. The germline V gene has CDR1 LNHDA and CDR2 SQIVND (reference sequence). V gave up 5 bases and J gave up 3 bases, with 13 bases separating them. This CDR3 is 14 amino acids long. The CDR3 region is CASSGVSGYTEAFF. In nucleotides, the CDR3 is TGTGCCAGTAGTGGAGTGTCGGGGTACACTGAAGCTTTCTTT. The full variable domain, its missing parts supplied by reference TRBV19 and TRBJ1-1, is DGGITQSPKYLFRKEGQNVTLSCEQNLNHDAMYWYRQDPGQGLRLIYYSQIVNDFQKGDIAEGYSVSREKKESFPLTVTSAQKNPTAFYLCASSGVSGYTEAFFGQGTRLTVV.

This chain links TRBV6-1 with TRBJ1-1; D unclear. With 4 bases removed from V and 1 base from J, the gap between germline ends came to 7 bases. The CDR3 covers 13 residues. The germline V gene encodes CDR1 MNHNS and CDR2 SASEGT. Here the CDR3 reads CASSAYRNTEAFF. The CDR3 DNA is TGTGCCAGCAGTGCCTACCGGAACACTGAAGCTTTCTTT.

The V call is TRBV29-1, the J call TRBJ1-1; 7 nucleotides line up with TRBD1. V shed 3 bases and J 4 bases; nucleotides not matched to a gene: 2. Per the germline V gene, CDR1 is SQVTM and CDR2 is ANQGSEA. The CDR3 has 12 amino acids. The CDR3 is CSVDKGATEAFF. The CDR3 DNA follows: TGCAGCGTTGATAAGGGGGCCACTGAAGCTTTCTTT. Together with reference TRBV29-1 and TRBJ1-1, the CDR3 gives the full variable domain: SAVISQKPSRDICQRGTSLTIQCQVDSQVTMMFWYRQQPGQSLTLIATANQGSEATYESGFVIDKFPISRPNLTFSTLTVSNMSPEDSSIYLCSVDKGATEAFFGQGTRLTVV.

The rearrangement joins TRBV19 to TRBJ1-1, with D possibly matching TRBD1 (5 bases). From germline, CDR1 is LNHDA and CDR2 SQIVND (reference sequence). The CDR3 has 13 amino acids. V was cut by 4 bases and J by 1 base, with 7 bases left in between. CDR3 DNA: TGTGCCAGTAGTACCGGGGGGAACACTGAAGCTTTCTTT. This translates into CASSTGGNTEAFF. Together with reference TRBV19 and TRBJ1-1, the CDR3 gives the full variable domain: DGGITQSPKYLFRKEGQNVTLSCEQNLNHDAMYWYRQDPGQGLRLIYYSQIVNDFQKGDIAEGYSVSREKKESFPLTVTSAQKNPTAFYLCASSTGGNTEAFFGQGTRLTVV.

The V gene is TRBV7-6, the J gene TRBJ1-1; no definite D call. This CDR3 has 14 residues. The ends were cut back, 2 bases at V and 0 bases at J, with 7 bases in the middle. From germline, CDR1 is SGHVS and CDR2 FNYEAQ. Written as DNA, the CDR3 is TGTGCCAGCAGCTTACAGGCTGTGAACACTGAAGCTTTCTTT. Translating it yields CASSLQAVNTEAFF.

The V gene is TRBV2, the J gene TRBJ1-4; the match to TRBD1 covers 8 bases. CDR3 length: 19 amino acids. Germline CDR1 reads SNHLY; CDR2 reads FYNNEI. Losses at the gene ends were 7 bases for V and 5 bases for J; bases not matched to a gene: 21. The CDR3 spells CASKAHPGTGQEENEKLFF. The CDR3 DNA follows: TGTGCCAGCAAAGCACACCCCGGGACAGGACAGGAGGAGAATGAAAAACTGTTTTTT. Complete variable domain (other parts from reference TRBV2 and TRBJ1-4): EPEVTQTPSHQVTQMGQEVILRCVPISNHLYFYWYRQILGQKVEFLVSFYNNEISEKSEIFDDQFSVERPDGSNFTLKIRSTKLEDSAMYFCASKAHPGTGQEENEKLFFGSGTQLSVL.

The J gene is TRBJ2-3, the V gene TRBV5-1; no reliable D call. V lost 2 bases and J 2 bases, leaving 9 bases between the germline ends. The CDR3 has 14 residues. Germline V gene sequence: CDR1 SGHRS, CDR2 YFSETQ. The CDR3 spells CASSLERLTDTQYF. The DNA for the CDR3 is TGCGCCAGCAGCTTAGAGAGACTCACAGATACGCAGTATTTT.

On this clone itself: A junction boundary mismatches the germline segment, possibly from a read error. The CDR3 reads CASSPNTGLSDEQYF. CDR3 in DNA: TGTGCCAGCTCACCAAATACAGGGCTCTCCGACGAGCAGTACTTC. The genes are TRBV18 and TRBJ2-7; tentatively, D is TRBD1 (6 bases). The CDR3 is 15 amino acids. In germline, CDR1 is KGHSH, CDR2 LQKENI.

This clone was seen a few times. The gene calls are TRBV6-6 and TRBJ2-1; D unclear. Trimming took 0 bases from V and 5 from J, leaving 8 bases between them. The CDR3 is 14 residues long. In germline, CDR1 is MNHNY, CDR2 SVGAGI (reference sequence). CDR3 amino acids: CASSYSFRDNEQFF. The CDR3 DNA reads as TGTGCCAGCAGTTACTCTTTTCGGGACAATGAGCAGTTCTTC.

This clone was picked up one time. The chain combines TRBV6-5 with TRBJ2-2; 7 bases are a match to TRBD1. The V gene end was trimmed by 0 bases and the J gene end by 5 bases; junction bases not matched to a gene: 6. Looked up from germline, CDR1 is MNHEY and CDR2 is SVGAGI. The CDR3 contains 16 residues. CDR3 nucleotide sequence: TGTGCCAGCAGTTACTCGAACAGGGGAAGAACCGGGGAGCTGTTTTTT. Translation gives CASSYSNRGRTGELFF.

The rearrangement uses TRBV5-1 and TRBJ2-5; tentatively, D is TRBD2 (7 bases). The CDR3 has 15 residues. Germline CDR1 and CDR2: SGHRS and YFSETQ. Trimming stripped 6 bases from V and 5 bases from J, with 20 bases between. The CDR3 DNA reads TGCGCCAGCAACCAAGGGGGAGGGCCCGAGGAGACCCAGTACTTC. It specifies CASNQGGGPEETQYF.